The clone carrying this T cell receptor (beta chain) was picked up a small number of times. A J-beta primer mix and a sample-barcoded 5' primer were used in a second PCR of roughly 7 to 12 cycles. Via MiXCR, TCRdb re-called the 5' RACE reads, giving one row per CDR3 protein. This table holds hundreds of thousands of distinct CDR3 sequences, more than 55% found once. These data come from a study of blood T cells in healthy people across ages. V shed 6 bases, J shed 4 bases, and the junction held 8 bases outside the gene matches. The CDR3 totals 13 residues. The germline V gene encodes CDR1 SQVTM and CDR2 ANQGSEA.

The rearrangement links TRBV29-1 to TRBJ2-5; 7 bases agree with TRBD2. Material: blood. This receptor was taken from a man aged 35 to 55 in good health. The CDR3 loop is CSVGAGLVETQYF. For the CDR3, the DNA is TGCAGCGTGGGAGCGGGGTTAGTAGAGACCCAGTACTTC. Full variable domain (remainder filled in from reference TRBV29-1 and TRBJ2-5): SAVISQKPSRDICQRGTSLTIQCQVDSQVTMMFWYRQQPGQSLTLIATANQGSEATYESGFVIDKFPISRPNLTFSTLTVSNMSPEDSSIYLCSVGAGLVETQYFGPGTRLLVL.